This T cell receptor beta chain was observed in a study of metastatic and nonmetastatic thyroid tumors. Study overall: Repertoires of blood and of tissue (tumor or nodule) from malignant and benign thyroid patients were compared.

Study-wide findings and caveats: In both blood and tumor samples, TCR beta diversity was reported significantly higher for malignant than benign nodules.

This clone was seen ten or more times. The antigen is unknown. Treatment of any kind had been given to no patient before thyroid surgery. Unmatched junction bases numbered 9, after V lost 3 bases and J lost 3 bases. The CDR3 is 19 amino acids. The germline CDR1 and CDR2 sequences are SGHNT and YYREEE (reference sequence). Authors' methods: Clinicopathological groups of papillary thyroid cancer showed CDR3 differences that were used to build a distant-metastasis classifier. TCRdb re-called the PCR reads through MiXCR. These V and J calls are TCRdb output, not the study's own analysis. Here the sample spans tens of thousands of clones, about 30% being singletons.

The sample comprised blood. This TCR derives from a female donor with papillary thyroid cancer or a benign thyroid nodule (not recorded which). Some clones in this sample may be carry-over from other donors' samples. The rearrangement uses TRBV5-4 and TRBJ2-2; 15 positions match TRBD2. DNA of the CDR3: TGTGCCAGCAGCTATGGACTAGCGGGAGGGCCTATCGACACCGGGGAGCTGTTTTTT. This encodes CASSYGLAGGPIDTGELFF.